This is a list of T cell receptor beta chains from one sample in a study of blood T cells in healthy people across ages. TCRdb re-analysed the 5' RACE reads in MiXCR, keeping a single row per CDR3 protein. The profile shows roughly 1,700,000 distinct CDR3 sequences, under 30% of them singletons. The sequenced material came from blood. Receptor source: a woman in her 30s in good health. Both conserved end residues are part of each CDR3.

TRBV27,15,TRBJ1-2,CASSPPPGGLGGYTF
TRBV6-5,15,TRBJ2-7,CASNKAGTAYNEQYF
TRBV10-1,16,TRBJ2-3,CASIWCGGGRTDTQYF
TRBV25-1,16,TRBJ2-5,CASRTGLAGGLETQYF
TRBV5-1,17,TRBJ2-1,CASSMTSGGASYNGQFF
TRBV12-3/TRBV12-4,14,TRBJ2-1,CASSGRDYYNEQFF
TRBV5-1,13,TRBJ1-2,CASSLGGNRGYTF
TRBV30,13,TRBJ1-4,CAWKLDGLQGLFF
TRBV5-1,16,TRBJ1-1,CASSKNPQGRITEAFF
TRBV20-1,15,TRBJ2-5,CSAPDGRAGGETQYF
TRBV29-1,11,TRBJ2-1,CSVNRVSEQFF